The TCR beta chain described here comes from a study of cytomegalovirus exposure and HLA in healthy donors. Findings and limits, study-wide: Listed as cytomegalovirus-associated were 150 or so TCR beta chains. A later look showed TCR association rates differing by HLA locus, highest for DRB1 and lowest for HLA-C. CMV serostatus was the sole immune exposure information available.

Per the germline V gene, CDR1 is MDHEN and CDR2 is SYDVKM. The CDR3 is made up of 11 amino acids. Trimming took 6 bases from V and 1 from J, leaving 3 bases between them. This clone was counted a few times. Its antigen is unknown. PCR employed 60 Vbeta and 13 Jbeta primers. Sequencing used immunoSEQ multiplex PCR; TCRdb keeps in-frame clones, though not all of them. The sample yields about 180,000 clones, 75% to 85% seen once. This chain uses TRBV28 with TRBJ1-1; unclear D gene. The sequence was collected from a woman aged 30 to 39 in good health and CMV-seropositive. Input material: PBMCs. CDR3 nucleotide sequence: TGTGCCAGCAGCCGGAACACTGAAGCTTTCTTT. This gives the protein CASSRNTEAFF.